The 10 T cell receptor beta chains reported below all come from one sample, sequenced in a study of blood T cell repertoires in COVID-19. Profiling relied on immunoSEQ multiplex PCR, and the TCRdb table lists in-frame clones only, not all of them. The sample lists about 160,000 clones, approximately 75% occurring once. The sequenced material came from peripheral blood. These receptors were taken from a human donor in a cohort sampled during active COVID-19.

This clone was detected once. The chain is built from TRBV6-6 and TRBJ1-1, with D perhaps matching TRBD1 (6 bases). Germline assignment: CDR1 MNHNY and CDR2 SVGAGI (reference sequence). V was cut by 6 bases and J by 0 bases, with 11 bases left in between. This CDR3 has 14 residues. This CDR3 reads CASSRGQMNTEAFF. CDR3 DNA: TGTGCCAGCAGCCGTGGACAGATGAACACTGAAGCTTTCTTT.

This rearrangement joins TRBV29-1 to TRBJ2-7, with a weak D call TRBD1 (5 bases). V was trimmed by 4 bases and J by 4 bases, leaving 11 bases between them. This CDR3 has 12 amino acids. The germline gives CDR1 SQVTM, CDR2 ANQGSEA. CDR3 sequence reads: CSVGQKGYEQYF. Written as DNA, the CDR3 is TGCAGCGTTGGACAGAAGGGTTACGAGCAGTACTTC.

The rearrangement links TRBV9 to TRBJ1-1, with TRBD1 identical over 10 bases. This CDR3 comprises 14 residues. Germline assignment: CDR1 SGDLS and CDR2 YYNGEE. V lost 0 bases, J lost 7 bases, and 3 bases stayed unmatched. CDR3 protein: CASSVGQGAIEAFF. In nucleotides, the CDR3 is TGTGCCAGCAGCGTAGGACAGGGGGCAATTGAAGCTTTCTTT.

The chain joins TRBV11-3 to TRBJ2-7, with 10 bases lining up with TRBD1. This CDR3 contains 14 residues. CDR1 and CDR2 from the germline V gene are SGHNT and YENEEA. V shed 5 bases and J 7 bases; nucleotides not matched to a gene: 8. This CDR3 is CASSKDRGSREQYF. The CDR3 DNA reads TGTGCCAGCAGCAAGGACAGGGGGTCTCGGGAGCAGTACTTC. Combining the CDR3 with reference TRBV11-3 and TRBJ2-7 gives the whole variable domain EAGVVQSPRYKIIEKKQPVAFWCNPISGHNTLYWYLQNLGQGPELLIRYENEEAVDDSQLPKDRFSAERLKGVDSTLKIQPAELGDSAVYLCASSKDRGSREQYFGPGTRLTVT.

The chain links TRBV11-2 to TRBJ2-2, with 7 bases matching TRBD1. Per germline, CDR1 SGHAT and CDR2 FQNNGV. J was trimmed by 5 bases and V by 6 bases; bases with no gene match: 9. CDR3 length equals 15 residues. CDR3 nucleotide sequence: TGTGCCAGCAGTCCTCACAGGGGTGGGACCGGGGAGCTGTTTTTT. It specifies CASSPHRGGTGELFF.

The J gene is TRBJ1-5, the V gene TRBV5-8; 8 nucleotides line up with TRBD1. Germline V gene sequence: CDR1 SGHTS, CDR2 YDEGEE. Trimming at V came to 4 bases and at J to 4 bases, leaving 4 bases not matched to a gene. This CDR3 comprises 14 residues. The CDR3 protein is CASSRWTGNQPQHF. The CDR3 DNA reads as TGTGCCAGCAGCCGTTGGACAGGGAATCAGCCCCAGCATTTT.

The chain links TRBV10-1 to TRBJ1-5; 8 nucleotides line up with TRBD1. The trim removed 2 bases at V and 2 bases at J, leaving 8 bases unmatched. The CDR3 has 17 residues. Germline lookup yields CDR1 WNHNN and CDR2 SYGVQD (reference sequence). The CDR3 sequence: CASSERVWTGRNQPQHF. CDR3 sequence (DNA): TGCGCCAGCAGTGAGAGGGTCTGGACAGGGCGCAATCAGCCCCAGCATTTT.

V is TRBV10-1 and J is TRBJ2-7; D is unclear. The CDR3 has 12 amino acids. CDR1 and CDR2 (germline): WNHNN, SYGVQD (reference sequence). V dropped 0 bases and J dropped 6 bases, with 6 bases sitting between them. In DNA, the CDR3 is TGCGCCAGCAGTGAGTCTGGCACCGAGCAGTACTTC. This encodes CASSESGTEQYF.

This clone was picked up a small number of times. The genes are TRBV5-4 and TRBJ2-7; D is perhaps TRBD2 (6 bases). Trimming pared 4 bases from V and 2 bases from J, leaving 16 bases between. Germline V gives CDR1 SGHNT, CDR2 YYREEE (reference sequence). The CDR3 extends over 15 amino acids. The CDR3 sequence: CASSVGREITYEQYF. As DNA, the CDR3 is TGTGCCAGCAGCGTCGGACGGGAGATAACCTACGAGCAGTACTTC. Variable domain in full (rest from reference TRBV5-4 and TRBJ2-7): ETGVTQSPTHLIKTRGQQVTLRCSSQSGHNTVSWYQQALGQGPQFIFQYYREEENGRGNFPPRFSGLQFPNYSSELNVNALELDDSALYLCASSVGREITYEQYFGPGTRLTVT.

This chain joins TRBV5-1 and TRBJ2-5; possible D gene TRBD1, 5 bases. Germline V lookup: CDR1 SGHRS, CDR2 YFSETQ. The V and J ends lost 4 bases and 2 bases respectively, with 9 bases between them. CDR3 length: 13 amino acids. In DNA form, the CDR3 reads TGCGCCAGCAGCCCAGGGTCTCAAGAGACCCAGTACTTC. As protein: CASSPGSQETQYF.